Following are 31 T cell receptor beta chains from one sample sequenced in a study of blood T cell repertoires in COVID-19. Produced via immunoSEQ multiplex PCR; TCRdb's table is partial and in-frame only. This sample has approximately 140,000 clones; roughly 80% occur once, and the top ten carry around two fifths. Sequenced input: peripheral blood. The source of these receptors is a human donor in a cohort sampled during active COVID-19.

This chain joins TRBV4-1 and TRBJ1-6, with 7 bases identical to TRBD1. The CDR3 is made up of 17 amino acids. After removal of 0 bases from V and 6 bases from J, the junction contained 8 bases not matched to a gene. Germline V gene sequence: CDR1 MGHRA, CDR2 YSYEKL. The CDR3 region is CASSQDGKGAANSPLHF. CDR3 DNA: TGCGCCAGCAGCCAAGATGGGAAGGGGGCAGCTAATTCACCCCTCCACTTT.

J is TRBJ1-2 and V is TRBV4-3, with 8 nucleotides matching TRBD1. This CDR3 region has 15 residues. Per germline, CDR1 LGHNA and CDR2 YSLEER. The J segment lost 5 bases and the V segment lost 0 bases, leaving 5 bases of the junction unmatched. In nucleotides, the CDR3 is TGCGCCAGCAGCCAAGAAGCAGGACAGGGATATGGCTACACCTTC. Its translation: CASSQEAGQGYGYTF.

The chain couples TRBV20-1 to TRBJ1-5; 7 bases match TRBD1. V was clipped by 3 bases and J by 8 bases; unmatched bases: 7. CDR3 length: 13 amino acids. CDR1 is DFQATT, CDR2 SNEGSKA, per germline (reference sequence). This CDR3 is CSASGTARKPQHF. In DNA, the CDR3 is TGCAGTGCTAGTGGGACAGCCCGAAAGCCCCAGCATTTT.

The chain couples TRBV5-1 to TRBJ2-3; 7 nucleotides match TRBD1. Germline V lookup: CDR1 SGHRS, CDR2 YFSETQ. The J segment lost 3 bases and the V segment lost 2 bases, leaving 6 bases of the junction unmatched. The CDR3 is 15 residues long. CDR3 nucleotides: TGCGCCAGCAGCTTACAGGGGTTTATGACAGATACGCAGTATTTT. Translated: CASSLQGFMTDTQYF.

The chain has TRBV9 and TRBJ2-1; D ambiguous. The length of the CDR3 is 15 residues. Trimming shortened V by 0 bases and J by 4 bases, and 11 bases separated the two germline ends. Germline V gene data show CDR1 as SGDLS and CDR2 as YYNGEE. The CDR3 sequence: CASSVESRRYNEQFF. The CDR3 DNA sequence: TGTGCCAGCAGCGTAGAAAGCAGGCGATACAATGAGCAGTTCTTC.

The chain uses TRBV7-3 and TRBJ1-2; 10 nucleotides agree with TRBD1. Germline CDR1 is SGHTA and CDR2 is FQGTGA. The CDR3 is 15 residues long. After removal of 4 bases from V and 3 bases from J, the junction contained 5 bases not matched to a gene. The CDR3 is CASSSGTGVHYGYTF. CDR3 in DNA: TGTGCCAGCAGCTCCGGGACAGGGGTTCACTATGGCTACACCTTC. Variable domain in full (rest from reference TRBV7-3 and TRBJ1-2): GAGVSQTPSNKVTEKGKYVELRCDPISGHTALYWYRQSLGQGPEFLIYFQGTGAADDSGLPNDRFFAVRPEGSVSTLKIQRTERGDSAVYLCASSSGTGVHYGYTFGSGTRLTVV.

The chain links TRBV15 to TRBJ2-3, with D hard to call. CDR3 size: 12 residues. V was pared by 2 bases and J by 11 bases, with 11 bases between. CDR1 and CDR2 from the germline V gene are LNHNV and YYDKDF (reference sequence). CDR3 in DNA: TGTGCCACCAGCAGATACAAGATGAAGCAGTATTTT. Translating it yields CATSRYKMKQYF. The whole variable domain, filled in from reference TRBV15 and TRBJ2-3, reads DAMVIQNPRYQVTQFGKPVTLSCSQTLNHNVMYWYQQKSSQAPKLLFHYYDKDFNNEADTPDNFQSRRPNTSFCFLDIRSPGLGDTAMYLCATSRYKMKQYFGPGTRLTVL.

This clone has a single count. The CDR3 protein is CAISPRTGELFF. The CDR3 DNA is TGTGCCATCAGCCCCCGCACCGGGGAGCTGTTTTTT. V is TRBV10-3 and J is TRBJ2-2; no definite D call. Germline assignment: CDR1 ENHRY and CDR2 SYGVKD. This CDR3 spans 12 amino acids. V was clipped by 6 bases and J by 4 bases, with 6 bases between them.

V gene TRBV27 combines with J gene TRBJ1-2, with TRBD1 matching over 7 bases. Germline V gene data show CDR1 as MNHEY and CDR2 as SMNVEV (reference sequence). Unmatched junction bases numbered 11, after V lost 3 bases and J lost 4 bases. The CDR3 runs to 16 residues. CDR3 sequence (DNA): TGTGCCAGCAGTTTCTACCCCGACAGGGCCGCCTATGGCTACACCTTC. It yields the protein CASSFYPDRAAYGYTF.

This chain connects TRBV30 to TRBJ2-5; 7 bases are a match to TRBD2. The CDR3 contains 15 residues. J was trimmed by 5 bases and V by 1 base; bases with no gene match: 10. CDR1 and CDR2 from the germline V gene are GTSNPN and SVGIG (reference sequence). The CDR3 bases are TGTGCCTGGAGTGCCAGGGACTACTCCCATGAGACCCAGTACTTC. This sequence encodes CAWSARDYSHETQYF.

The chain uses TRBV7-2 and TRBJ1-2; no clear D. The CDR3 has 13 amino acids. Germline CDR1 reads SGHTA; CDR2 reads FQGNSA. With 3 bases removed from V and 4 bases from J, the gap between germline ends came to 9 bases. This CDR3 is CASSFEFPYGYTF. The CDR3 nucleotides read TGTGCCAGCAGCTTTGAGTTTCCCTATGGCTACACCTTC. Looking up the rest from reference TRBV7-2 and TRBJ1-2 gives the full variable domain: GAGVSQSPSNKVTEKGKDVELRCDPISGHTALYWYRQSLGQGLEFLIYFQGNSAPDKSGLPSDRFSAERTGGSVSTLTIQRTQQEDSAVYLCASSFEFPYGYTFGSGTRLTVV.

The V gene is TRBV7-3, the J gene TRBJ1-1; TRBD1 matches 7 bases. The length of the CDR3 is 13 residues. V shed 5 bases, J shed 3 bases, and the junction held 3 bases outside the gene matches. Germline assignment: CDR1 SGHTA and CDR2 FQGTGA. CDR3 protein: CASSLTGDTEAFF. For the CDR3, the DNA is TGTGCCAGCAGCCTCACAGGGGACACTGAAGCTTTCTTT.

V gene TRBV2 combines with J gene TRBJ2-4; D remains ambiguous. Germline loops: CDR1 SNHLY, CDR2 FYNNEI. Trimming cost V 6 bases and J 4 bases, with 10 bases left between them. The CDR3 is made up of 13 amino acids. In nucleotides, the CDR3 is TGTGCCAGCAGGGAGACTGGTAAAAACATTCAGTACTTC. Translation: CASRETGKNIQYF.

The chain recombines TRBV10-1 with TRBJ2-5; D not certain. The CDR3 extends over 14 amino acids. Germline V lookup: CDR1 WNHNN, CDR2 SYGVQD (reference sequence). Trimming took off 3 bases at V and 1 base at J, with 9 bases between the two ends. CDR3 in amino acids: CASSDRATQETQYF. The CDR3 DNA follows: TGCGCCAGCAGTGATAGAGCTACCCAAGAGACCCAGTACTTC.

Remarks on this clone: At the DNA level, this CDR3 is encoded by other sequences in the same sample as well. The chain is built from TRBV5-1 and TRBJ1-5, with TRBD1 matching 9 bases. Germline-derived CDR1 and CDR2 are SGHRS and YFSETQ. CDR3 size: 14 residues. Trimming removed 4 bases from V and 7 bases from J; junction bases left unmatched: 6. CDR3 residues: CASSPDRGGQPQHF. Written as DNA, the CDR3 is TGCGCCAGCAGCCCAGACAGGGGGGGCCAGCCCCAGCATTTT.

This clone was seen only once. The V and J genes are TRBV15 and TRBJ2-5, with a possible D match to TRBD1 (5 bases). Trimming took off 3 bases at V and 7 bases at J, with 6 bases between the two ends. The CDR3 contains 11 residues. CDR1 LNHNV and CDR2 YYDKDF come from the germline V gene (reference sequence). The CDR3 reads CATSSQGTQYF. The CDR3 DNA follows: TGTGCCACCAGCAGTCAGGGGACCCAGTACTTC.

V is TRBV19 and J is TRBJ2-2; no clear D gene. This CDR3 region has 14 residues. Trimming cost V 5 bases and J 0 bases, with 7 bases left between them. Germline values: CDR1 LNHDA, CDR2 SQIVND (reference sequence). The CDR3 loop reads CASSRSTNTGELFF. The CDR3 DNA reads TGTGCCAGTAGTCGCAGTACGAACACCGGGGAGCTGTTTTTT. Full variable domain (missing parts from reference TRBV19 and TRBJ2-2): DGGITQSPKYLFRKEGQNVTLSCEQNLNHDAMYWYRQDPGQGLRLIYYSQIVNDFQKGDIAEGYSVSREKKESFPLTVTSAQKNPTAFYLCASSRSTNTGELFFGEGSRLTVL.

The rearrangement uses TRBV6-2 or TRBV6-3 and TRBJ1-6; D is perhaps TRBD1 (5 bases). There are 17 residues in the CDR3. Germline lookup yields CDR1 MNHEY and CDR2 SVGEGT. The V and J ends lost 5 bases and 9 bases respectively, with 23 bases between them. CDR3 coding DNA: TGTGCCAGCAGTCCGAACCAAGGCGGGGCTGGTAGTTCACCCCTCCACTTT. Its protein is CASSPNQGGAGSSPLHF.

The V and J genes are TRBV7-2 and TRBJ2-7; TRBD1 matches at 7 bases. This CDR3 comprises 15 residues. Germline V gene data show CDR1 as SGHTA and CDR2 as FQGNSA. J was trimmed by 2 bases and V by 4 bases; bases with no gene match: 8. The CDR3 DNA sequence: TGTGCCAGCAGCTCTTCCTGGGACAGAGCCTACGAGCAGTACTTC. Encoded protein: CASSSSWDRAYEQYF.

With respect to this clone: The conserved phenylalanine or tryptophan normally closing the CDR3 is absent here, so this likely arose from a read error. The limits of the CDR3 on the DNA are not certain, so only TCRdb's listed CDR3 is given. V and J are TRBV5-8 and TRBJ2-7; the table assigns TRBD1, which was not confirmed against the DNA. The CDR3 spans 15 amino acids, including both terminal residues. Per germline, CDR1 SGHTS and CDR2 YDEGEE. CDR3 sequence reads: CASIPAPPGQGSTLL.

This clone has just a few counts. The chain joins TRBV29-1 to TRBJ1-1; 7 nucleotides align to TRBD1. Germline-derived CDR1 and CDR2 are SQVTM and ANQGSEA. V lost 7 bases to trimming and J lost 1 base; unmatched junction nucleotides: 6. CDR3 size: 13 residues. CDR3 amino acids: CSASGQENTEAFF. For the CDR3, the DNA is TGCAGCGCTTCCGGACAGGAGAACACTGAAGCTTTCTTT.

The V and J genes are TRBV11-2 and TRBJ2-3; 9 nucleotides align to TRBD2. The V and J ends lost 2 bases and 4 bases, in that order; junction bases with no gene match: 4. Germline assignment: CDR1 SGHAT and CDR2 FQNNGV. The CDR3 has 15 amino acids. In nucleotides, the CDR3 is TGTGCCAGCAGCTTAATAGCGGGGGCCCCAGATACGCAGTATTTT. It codes for CASSLIAGAPDTQYF.

The rearrangement links TRBV13 to TRBJ1-1, with 9 positions matching TRBD1. V lost 4 bases and J lost 5; bases outside the gene matches: 11. This CDR3 is built from 16 residues. Germline-derived CDR1 and CDR2 are PRHDT and FYEKMQ (reference sequence). Written as DNA, the CDR3 is TGTGCCAGCAGCTCGGGAGGGACAGGGAAACGGACTGAAGCTTTCTTT. Translation: CASSSGGTGKRTEAFF. Filled out from reference TRBV13 and TRBJ1-1, the complete variable domain reads AAGVIQSPRHLIKEKRETATLKCYPIPRHDTVYWYQQGPGQDPQFLISFYEKMQSDKGSIPDRFSAQQFSDYHSELNMSSLELGDSALYFCASSSGGTGKRTEAFFGQGTRLTVV.

A single count supports this clone. The CDR3, as DNA: TGCAGCGCTAGCGGGGGGGTCACCGGGGAGCTGTTTTTT. Translated, it gives CSASGGVTGELFF. The rearrangement joins TRBV29-1 to TRBJ2-2; 12 bases agree with TRBD2. Trimming cost V 7 bases and J 4 bases; bases outside gene matches: 1. The CDR3 length is 13 residues. Germline values: CDR1 SQVTM, CDR2 ANQGSEA.

The rearrangement links TRBV6-2 or TRBV6-3 to TRBJ2-7, with D possibly being TRBD1 (6 bases). The germline V and J ends were trimmed by 5 bases and 6 bases, with 14 bases remaining between them. CDR3 length equals 13 residues. Germline lookup yields CDR1 MNHEY and CDR2 SVGEGT. CDR3 DNA sequence: TGTGCCAGCAGTGCCGGGACACTCCGCGAGCAGTACTTC. This sequence encodes CASSAGTLREQYF.

The V gene is TRBV10-3, the J gene TRBJ2-3; 9 bases align to TRBD1. The V segment lost 4 bases and the J segment 4 bases; nucleotides outside the gene matches: 6. Germline CDR1 reads ENHRY; CDR2 reads SYGVKD. The CDR3 extends over 15 amino acids. This CDR3 is CAISAGTGRADTQYF. CDR3 sequence (DNA): TGTGCCATCAGTGCCGGGACAGGGAGAGCAGATACGCAGTATTTT.

This clone was seen once. The CDR3 sequence: CAWSVYREYQPQHF. CDR3 bases: TGTGCCTGGAGTGTATATAGGGAGTATCAGCCCCAGCATTTT. This chain links TRBV30 with TRBJ1-5; D not resolved. CDR1 is GTSNPN and CDR2 is SVGIG in the germline V gene (reference sequence). The V and J ends lost 0 bases and 5 bases respectively, with 11 bases between them. The CDR3 length is 14 residues.

This clone came up once. V gene TRBV7-2 combines with J gene TRBJ2-1, with 8 nucleotides matching TRBD2. The CDR3 is 17 residues long. Germline V gene lookup returns CDR1 SGHTA and CDR2 FQGNSA. J was trimmed by 3 bases and V by 0 bases; bases with no gene match: 7. CDR3 sequence (DNA): TGTGCCAGCAGCTTAGCGTGGGGGGGACTAGGCTACAATGAGCAGTTCTTC. Its translation is CASSLAWGGLGYNEQFF.

V is TRBV28 and J is TRBJ2-7; 9 nucleotides match TRBD2. The J segment lost 0 bases and the V segment lost 11 bases, leaving 5 bases of the junction unmatched. Germline V gene sequence: CDR1 MDHEN, CDR2 SYDVKM. The CDR3 has 13 residues. The CDR3 nucleotides read TGTGCCTTAGCGGGGGCCCCCTCCTACGAGCAGTACTTC. Translated: CALAGAPSYEQYF.

V usage is TRBV4-3 and J usage is TRBJ2-7; 7 bases align to TRBD1. The CDR3 runs 15 residues. Germline CDR1 reads LGHNA; CDR2 reads YSLEER. The J segment lost 4 bases and the V segment lost 2 bases, leaving 8 bases of the junction unmatched. CDR3 bases: TGCGCCAGCAGCCAACTACAGGGGTCTTCGTACGAGCAGTACTTC. It yields the protein CASSQLQGSSYEQYF.

Notes on this clone: An end of the junction differs from the germline gene, which may be a read error. The rearrangement links TRBV12-3 or TRBV12-4 to TRBJ1-2; 8 nucleotides line up with TRBD1. CDR3 length: 10 residues. For the CDR3, the DNA is TGTGCCAGCAGGTCGGACAGGGCCTCCTTC. Its translation: CASRSDRASF.